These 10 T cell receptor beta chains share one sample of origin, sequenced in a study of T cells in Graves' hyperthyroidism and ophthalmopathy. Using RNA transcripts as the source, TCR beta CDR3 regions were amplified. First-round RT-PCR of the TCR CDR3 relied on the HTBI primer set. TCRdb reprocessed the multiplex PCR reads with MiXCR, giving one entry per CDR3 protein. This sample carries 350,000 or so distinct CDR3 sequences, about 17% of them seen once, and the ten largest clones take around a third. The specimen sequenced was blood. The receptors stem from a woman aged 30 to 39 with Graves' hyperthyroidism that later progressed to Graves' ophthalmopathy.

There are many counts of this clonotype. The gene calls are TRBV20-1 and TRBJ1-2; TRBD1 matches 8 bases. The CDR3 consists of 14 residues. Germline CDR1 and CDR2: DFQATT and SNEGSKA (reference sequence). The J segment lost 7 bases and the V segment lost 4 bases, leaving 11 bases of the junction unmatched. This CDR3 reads CSAIPDDRGGGYTF. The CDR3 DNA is TGCAGTGCTATCCCCGATGACAGGGGAGGTGGCTACACCTTC.

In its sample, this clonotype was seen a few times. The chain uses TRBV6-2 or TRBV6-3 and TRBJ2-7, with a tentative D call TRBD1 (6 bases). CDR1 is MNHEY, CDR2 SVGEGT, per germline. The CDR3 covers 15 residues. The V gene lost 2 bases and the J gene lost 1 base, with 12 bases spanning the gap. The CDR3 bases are TGTGCCAGCAGTTACAACAGGGTCATTTCCTACGAGCAGTACTTC. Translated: CASSYNRVISYEQYF.

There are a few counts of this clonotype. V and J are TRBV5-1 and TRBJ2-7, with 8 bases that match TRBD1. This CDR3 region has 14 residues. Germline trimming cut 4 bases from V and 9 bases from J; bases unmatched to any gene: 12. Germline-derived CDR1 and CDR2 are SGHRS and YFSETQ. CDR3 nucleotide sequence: TGCGCCAGCAGCCCCGAAGCGACAGGGGTACGGCAGTACTTC. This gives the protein CASSPEATGVRQYF.

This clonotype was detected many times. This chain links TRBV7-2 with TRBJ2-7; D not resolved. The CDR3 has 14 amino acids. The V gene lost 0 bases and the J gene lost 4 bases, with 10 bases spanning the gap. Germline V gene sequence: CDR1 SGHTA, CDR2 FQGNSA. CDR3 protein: CASSLALTGYEQYF. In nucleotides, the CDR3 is TGTGCCAGCAGCTTAGCGCTAACTGGGTACGAGCAGTACTTC. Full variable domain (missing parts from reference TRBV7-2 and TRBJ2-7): GAGVSQSPSNKVTEKGKDVELRCDPISGHTALYWYRQSLGQGLEFLIYFQGNSAPDKSGLPSDRFSAERTGGSVSTLTIQRTQQEDSAVYLCASSLALTGYEQYFGPGTRLTVT.

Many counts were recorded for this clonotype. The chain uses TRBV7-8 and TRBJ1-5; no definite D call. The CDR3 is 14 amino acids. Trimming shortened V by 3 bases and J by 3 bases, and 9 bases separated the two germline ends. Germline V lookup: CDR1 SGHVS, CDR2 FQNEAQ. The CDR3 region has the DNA TGTGCCAGCAGCTTGGTCGCGAACAATCAGCCCCAGCATTTT. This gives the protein CASSLVANNQPQHF.

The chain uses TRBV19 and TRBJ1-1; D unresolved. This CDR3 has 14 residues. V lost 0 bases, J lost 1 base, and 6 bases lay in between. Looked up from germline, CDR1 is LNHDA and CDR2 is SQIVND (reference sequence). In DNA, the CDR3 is TGTGCCAGTAGTATAGAACGGACGAACACTGAAGCTTTCTTT. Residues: CASSIERTNTEAFF.

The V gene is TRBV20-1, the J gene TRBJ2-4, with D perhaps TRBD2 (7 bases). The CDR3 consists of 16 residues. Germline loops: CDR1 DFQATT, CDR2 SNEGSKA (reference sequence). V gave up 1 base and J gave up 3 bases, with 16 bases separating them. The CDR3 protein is CSARVQGGGVKNIQYF. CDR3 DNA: TGCAGTGCTAGAGTCCAAGGGGGGGGGGTCAAAAACATTCAGTACTTC.

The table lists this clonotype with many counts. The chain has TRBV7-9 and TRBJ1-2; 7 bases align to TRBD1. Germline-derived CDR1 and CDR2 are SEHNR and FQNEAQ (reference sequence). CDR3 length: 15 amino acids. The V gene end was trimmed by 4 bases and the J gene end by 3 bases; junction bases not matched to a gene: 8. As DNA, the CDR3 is TGTGCCAGCAGCTATGTCGGGACAGCGTACTATGGCTACACCTTC. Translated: CASSYVGTAYYGYTF.

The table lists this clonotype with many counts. CDR3 loop: CASSFTGTGDEQYF. The DNA for the CDR3 is TGCGCCAGCAGCTTTACCGGGACAGGGGACGAGCAGTACTTC. The chain carries TRBV5-1 and TRBJ2-7; 10 bases are a match to TRBD1. The CDR3 has 14 residues. From germline, CDR1 is SGHRS and CDR2 YFSETQ. Unmatched junction bases numbered 4, after V lost 2 bases and J lost 5 bases.

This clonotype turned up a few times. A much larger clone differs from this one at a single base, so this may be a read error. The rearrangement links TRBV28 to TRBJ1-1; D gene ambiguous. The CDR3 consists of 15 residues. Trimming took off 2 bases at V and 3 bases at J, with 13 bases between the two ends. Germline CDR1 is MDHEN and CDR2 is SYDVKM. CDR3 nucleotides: TGTGCCAGCAGTTTACCGACCGCACGACACACTGAAGCTTTCTTT. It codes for CASSLPTARHTEAFF.